This record looks at one T cell receptor beta chain sequence and its context. The data originate from a study of blood T cell repertoires in COVID-19. Whole-study context: What the recovered Cohort 3 donors had was two negative PCRs, clearance, or symptom resolution. The analysed material was cDNA or gDNA that came from T cells, B-cell-depleted T cells, or PBMCs. The study drew acute and convalescent COVID-19 samples from the United States, Italy and Spain.

Authors' analysis steps: Quantification of nucleated cells was approximated via reference gene primer amplification. Profiling relied on immunoSEQ multiplex PCR, and the TCRdb table lists in-frame clones only, not all of them. The DNA gave D and trimming, while V, J and clone size come from that table. Of roughly 150,000 clones listed, roughly 78% are singletons. Looked up from germline, CDR1 is LNHDA and CDR2 is SQIVND (reference sequence). The CDR3 contains 16 residues. V lost 2 bases and J lost 2; bases outside the gene matches: 5. The sequence derives from a woman in her seventies in a cohort exposed to, infected with or recovered from COVID-19 (not recorded which). The genes are TRBV19 and TRBJ2-7, with 11 nucleotides matching TRBD2. Sequenced material: PBMCs or T cells enriched from blood (not recorded which). The DNA for the CDR3 is TGTGCCAGTAGTATATCTAGCGGGAGGAGAACCTACGAGCAGTACTTC. This encodes CASSISSGRRTYEQYF.